What follows is one TCR beta chain and its context. Using a J-beta primer mix together with a sample-barcoded 5' primer, a second PCR was run for 7 to 11 cycles. TCRdb re-called the 5' RACE reads with MiXCR, one entry per CDR3 protein. This repertoire shows 1.5 million to 2 million distinct CDR3 sequences, approximately 28% found once; its top ten account for about 8%. These data belong to a study of blood T cells in healthy people across ages. Germline V gene sequence: CDR1 KGHSH, CDR2 LQKENI. The ends were cut back, 8 bases at V and 7 bases at J, with 14 bases in the middle. CDR3 length equals 13 residues.

The clonotype originates from a woman in her twenties or thirties in good health. The sequenced sample was blood. J is TRBJ1-4 and V is TRBV18, with no clear D. CDR3 in DNA: TGTGCCAGCGCTTCAGTGAAGGCTGAAAAACTGTTTTTT. This sequence encodes CASASVKAEKLFF.